Below are 29 T cell receptor beta chains sequenced from a single sample in a study of shared clonotypes between healthy human individuals. Method: immunoSEQ multiplex PCR; TCRdb's copy keeps in-frame clones and lacks some. The table has millions of clones, approximately 94% seen once. CD8 cells regarded as naive lacked CD45RO, were positively chosen for CCR7, and omitted terminally differentiated effector memory CD45RA+ cells. Sequencing was carried out using naive CD8+ T cells sorted from blood. The receptors derive from a man younger than 30 in good health.

The rearrangement uses TRBV10-3 and TRBJ2-5; the D gene is possibly TRBD1 (6 bases). CDR1 and CDR2 from the germline V gene are ENHRY and SYGVKD. Trimming shortened V by 6 bases and J by 4 bases, and 12 bases separated the two germline ends. The CDR3 loop spans 13 amino acids. The CDR3 reads CAISPGTPETQYF. For the CDR3, the DNA is TGTGCCATCAGCCCCGGGACACCAGAGACCCAGTACTTC.

Details on this clone: The sample has other DNA sequences that encode this CDR3 too. The chain uses TRBV9 and TRBJ2-1; weak D call: TRBD2 (6 bases). Germline CDR1 SGDLS, CDR2 YYNGEE. The V end lost 0 bases, the J end lost 3 bases, and 7 bases lay between the germline ends. CDR3 size: 14 residues. CDR3 loop: CASSVDGSYNEQFF. Here the CDR3 DNA reads TGTGCCAGCAGCGTAGACGGGAGCTACAATGAGCAGTTCTTC.

The CDR3, as DNA: TGCGCCAGCAGCTTGGTCCTCGTTGGTCTGGAGGGGAACACTGAAGCTTTCTTT. Translating gives CASSLVLVGLEGNTEAFF. V is TRBV5-1 and J is TRBJ1-1; D gene ambiguous. Germline values: CDR1 SGHRS, CDR2 YFSETQ. There are 18 residues in the CDR3. The ends were cut back, 0 bases at V and 1 base at J, with 19 bases in the middle.

The gene calls are TRBV5-6 and TRBJ2-1, with D possibly TRBD2 on 6 matching bases. CDR1 and CDR2 (germline): SGHDT, YYEEEE. V lost 4 bases, J lost 13 bases, and 15 bases lay in between. This CDR3 is built from 12 residues. In DNA form, the CDR3 reads TGTGCCAGCAGCGCGGGACCTGTCAATCAGTTCTTC. Translating it yields CASSAGPVNQFF.

The chain joins TRBV20-1 to TRBJ2-7; D unclear. The V and J ends lost 4 bases and 4 bases respectively, with 8 bases between them. This CDR3 region has 11 residues. CDR1 is DFQATT, CDR2 SNEGSKA, per germline (reference sequence). The CDR3 nucleotides read TGCAGTGCTATCGAATCATACGAGCAGTACTTC. It specifies CSAIESYEQYF.

The chain carries TRBV7-9 and TRBJ2-1, with unresolved D. Trimming shortened V by 5 bases and J by 7 bases, and 12 bases separated the two germline ends. The V gene's germline CDR1 is SEHNR and CDR2 FQNEAQ (reference sequence). CDR3 length: 13 residues. CDR3 nucleotide sequence: TGTGCCAGCAGCCCCACGTCGGTAAATGAGCAGTTCTTC. Its translation: CASSPTSVNEQFF.

The chain links TRBV28 to TRBJ2-7, with a tentative D call TRBD2 (5 bases). V shed 2 bases and J shed 6 bases, with 23 bases lying between them. Germline-derived CDR1 and CDR2 are MDHEN and SYDVKM. The CDR3 extends over 17 amino acids. DNA of the CDR3: TGTGCCAGCAGTTTAAGTTTCGCGGGCGGCCGCGGGCTCGAGCAGTACTTC. This encodes CASSLSFAGGRGLEQYF.

The rearrangement links TRBV6-5 to TRBJ2-1; D possibly corresponds to TRBD1 (6 bases). Looked up from germline, CDR1 is MNHEY and CDR2 is SVGAGI. CDR3 length: 14 residues. Trimming took 2 bases from V and 9 from J, leaving 14 bases between them. CDR3 protein: CASSYGTGFGEQFF. As DNA, the CDR3 is TGTGCCAGCAGTTACGGAACAGGGTTTGGTGAGCAGTTCTTC.

The V and J genes are TRBV29-1 and TRBJ2-3; 9 bases line up with TRBD1. Looked up from germline, CDR1 is SQVTM and CDR2 is ANQGSEA. The V and J ends lost 6 bases and 1 base, in that order; junction bases with no gene match: 11. The CDR3 totals 16 residues. Here the CDR3 reads CSVSGTGSRGTDTQYF. As DNA, the CDR3 is TGCAGCGTCTCCGGGACAGGGAGTAGGGGCACAGATACGCAGTATTTT.

The J gene is TRBJ2-5, the V gene TRBV9; weak D call: TRBD2 (5 bases). The V gene lost 3 bases and the J gene lost 5 bases, with 11 bases spanning the gap. The CDR3 runs 13 residues. Germline CDR1 is SGDLS and CDR2 is YYNGEE. This chain's CDR3 is CASSGGASETQYF. The CDR3 DNA is TGTGCCAGCAGCGGGGGAGCGTCCGAGACCCAGTACTTC.

This chain joins TRBV7-2 and TRBJ2-7; a weak D match, TRBD2 (6 bases). Germline lookup yields CDR1 SGHTA and CDR2 FQGNSA. V gave up 8 bases and J gave up 2 bases, with 22 bases separating them. This CDR3 contains 16 residues. The CDR3: CASLPTSGSETYEQYF. In nucleotides, the CDR3 is TGTGCCAGCCTACCCACGTCCGGGAGCGAGACCTACGAGCAGTACTTC. Combining the CDR3 with reference TRBV7-2 and TRBJ2-7 gives the whole variable domain GAGVSQSPSNKVTEKGKDVELRCDPISGHTALYWYRQSLGQGLEFLIYFQGNSAPDKSGLPSDRFSAERTGGSVSTLTIQRTQQEDSAVYLCASLPTSGSETYEQYFGPGTRLTVT.

The chain recombines TRBV27 with TRBJ2-1, with TRBD2 matching over 7 bases. The CDR3 is 15 amino acids. Germline-derived CDR1 and CDR2 are MNHEY and SMNVEV (reference sequence). The junction had 3 bases not matched to a gene; V was cut back by 4 bases and J by 0 bases. CDR3 nucleotides: TGTGCCAGCAGTTCTTTAGCGGGCTCCTACAATGAGCAGTTCTTC. This encodes CASSSLAGSYNEQFF.

This clone has only one observation. The rearrangement links TRBV13 to TRBJ2-3; 8 nucleotides match TRBD2. This CDR3 has 14 residues. V was pared by 4 bases and J by 6 bases, with 6 bases of the junction left unmatched. Germline V lookup: CDR1 PRHDT, CDR2 FYEKMQ (reference sequence). The CDR3 nucleotides are TGTGCCAGCAGCTCCCGGGAGGGGGTCGATACGCAGTATTTT. This sequence encodes CASSSREGVDTQYF.

The chain recombines TRBV4-1 with TRBJ1-5, with D unresolved. V was trimmed by 1 base and J by 9 bases, leaving 10 bases between them. CDR1 MGHRA and CDR2 YSYEKL come from the germline V gene. CDR3 size: 13 residues. The CDR3 DNA follows: TGCGCCAGCAGCCAAGTCGGGTTAGTGCCCCAGCATTTT. It encodes CASSQVGLVPQHF.

This clone was seen a single time. The rearrangement links TRBV6-5 to TRBJ2-3; D is unresolved. The CDR3 extends over 14 amino acids. V lost 4 bases and J lost 0, with 8 bases in between. Germline V gives CDR1 MNHEY, CDR2 SVGAGI. CDR3 sequence reads: CASSSSGSTDTQYF. DNA for the CDR3: TGTGCCAGCAGTTCATCCGGGAGCACAGATACGCAGTATTTT.

This chain links TRBV6-1 with TRBJ2-5, with a possible D match to TRBD1 (7 bases). The CDR3 spans 15 residues. V was cut by 3 bases and J by 4 bases, with 15 bases left in between. Germline V gives CDR1 MNHNS, CDR2 SASEGT. For the CDR3, the DNA is TGTGCCAGCAGTGATTTCGCGGGACAGATAGAGACCCAGTACTTC. Protein: CASSDFAGQIETQYF.

This rearrangement joins TRBV6-1 to TRBJ2-1; a possible D gene is TRBD1 (5 bases). Per the germline V gene, CDR1 is MNHNS and CDR2 is SASEGT. Trimming removed 5 bases at V and 8 bases at J, with 19 bases between. This CDR3 has 15 residues. CDR3 coding DNA: TGTGCCAGCAGTCCAGACAGTCCGGCTTGGGATGAGCAGTTCTTC. Translation gives CASSPDSPAWDEQFF.

This chain links TRBV6-5 with TRBJ1-3; D uncertain. CDR1 and CDR2 from the germline V gene are MNHEY and SVGAGI. With 6 bases removed from V and 4 bases from J, the gap between germline ends came to 13 bases. The length of the CDR3 is 14 residues. The CDR3, as DNA: TGTGCCAGCAGCTTAGGGTTGTCGGGAAACACCATATATTTT. Translation: CASSLGLSGNTIYF.

This clone was found once. This chain links TRBV19 with TRBJ1-1; possibly TRBD1 for D (5 bases). The CDR3 length is 11 residues. V shed 7 bases and J shed 7 bases, with 10 bases lying between them. The germline V gene has CDR1 LNHDA and CDR2 SQIVND (reference sequence). The CDR3 nucleotides read TGTGCCAGTAAAGGGGTGGATGAAGCTTTCTTT. It codes for CASKGVDEAFF.

CDR3 in DNA: TGTGCCAGCAGTTTGACTAGCGGCCCTTACAATGAGCAGTTCTTC. Translation gives CASSLTSGPYNEQFF. The V gene is TRBV11-1, the J gene TRBJ2-1; TRBD2 agrees at 9 bases. Germline CDR1 SGHAT, CDR2 FQDESV (reference sequence). CDR3 length: 15 amino acids. The V gene end was trimmed by 6 bases and the J gene end by 4 bases; junction bases not matched to a gene: 7. Based on the CDR3 plus reference TRBV11-1 and TRBJ2-1, the full variable domain is EAEVAQSPRYKITEKSQAVAFWCDPISGHATLYWYRQILGQGPELLVQFQDESVVDDSQLPKDRFSAERLKGVDSTLKIQPAELGDSAMYLCASSLTSGPYNEQFFGPGTRLTVL.

V usage is TRBV7-2 and J usage is TRBJ2-6, with TRBD2 as a possible D gene (6 bases). CDR1 and CDR2 from the germline V gene are SGHTA and FQGNSA. The CDR3 runs 16 residues. V dropped 5 bases and J dropped 0 bases, with 11 bases sitting between them. This chain's CDR3 is CASSAAGSSGANVLTF. DNA for the CDR3: TGTGCCAGCAGCGCAGCGGGTAGCTCTGGGGCCAACGTCCTGACTTTC.

This chain uses TRBV30 with TRBJ2-1, with D unresolved. Per germline, CDR1 GTSNPN and CDR2 SVGIG (reference sequence). The CDR3 has 15 residues. The V gene lost 0 bases and the J gene lost 5 bases, with 14 bases spanning the gap. This CDR3 reads CAWSVGQLANNEQFF. The CDR3 DNA is TGTGCCTGGAGTGTAGGGCAGTTGGCAAACAATGAGCAGTTCTTC.

The V gene is TRBV25-1, the J gene TRBJ2-7; D gene ambiguous. Trimming pared 2 bases from V and 2 bases from J, leaving 13 bases between. Per germline, CDR1 MGHDK and CDR2 SYGVNS. This CDR3 has 15 amino acids. The CDR3 nucleotides read TGTGCCAGCAGTGAAGGGTTCGAGGCGACCTACGAGCAGTACTTC. This gives the protein CASSEGFEATYEQYF.

Concerning this clone itself: This sample includes further DNA sequences coding for the same CDR3. The chain recombines TRBV4-1 with TRBJ2-7; possibly TRBD1 for D (5 bases). V gave up 1 base and J gave up 0 bases, with 13 bases separating them. This CDR3 comprises 16 residues. CDR1 and CDR2 (germline): MGHRA, YSYEKL. The CDR3 loop is CASSQVSSGSSYEQYF. The CDR3 DNA reads TGCGCCAGCAGCCAAGTTTCGTCAGGGTCCTCCTACGAGCAGTACTTC.

This clone was seen once. One end of the junction is discordant with germline, which a read error may explain. This chain connects TRBV4-1 to TRBJ2-7, with a weak D call TRBD2 (5 bases). Germline V gene data show CDR1 as MGHRA and CDR2 as YSYEKL. This CDR3 is built from 14 residues. CDR3 protein: CANSQPSGVYEQYF. The CDR3 DNA sequence: TGCGCCAACAGCCAGCCCTCCGGGGTATACGAGCAGTACTTC.

The chain joins TRBV27 to TRBJ2-5, with 11 bases matching TRBD1. Germline CDR1 reads MNHEY; CDR2 reads SMNVEV (reference sequence). CDR3 size: 15 residues. The trim removed 5 bases at V and 5 bases at J, leaving 7 bases unmatched. CDR3 region: CASSGQGAVAETQYF. CDR3 in DNA: TGTGCCAGCAGTGGACAGGGGGCTGTGGCGGAGACCCAGTACTTC.

On this clone itself: A read error is likely here: a far larger clone is one base away. This same CDR3 is encoded by further DNA sequences in the sample. The rearrangement uses TRBV6-5 and TRBJ1-2; no definite D call. The CDR3 is 13 amino acids. CDR1 and CDR2 from the germline V gene are MNHEY and SVGAGI. Trimming pared 4 bases from V and 0 bases from J, leaving 6 bases between. This chain's CDR3 is CASSFGTNYGYTF. CDR3 coding DNA: TGTGCCAGCAGTTTCGGTACTAACTATGGCTACACCTTC.

This clone was detected once. The chain combines TRBV27 with TRBJ2-3; D perhaps matches TRBD2 (5 bases). The CDR3 length is 14 residues. V dropped 2 bases and J dropped 4 bases, with 10 bases sitting between them. The V gene's germline CDR1 is MNHEY and CDR2 SMNVEV (reference sequence). The DNA for the CDR3 is TGTGCCAGCAGTTTAGGCTTCGGGGCAGATACGCAGTATTTT. Its translation is CASSLGFGADTQYF.

The chain combines TRBV19 with TRBJ2-7; D remains ambiguous. The germline V gene encodes CDR1 LNHDA and CDR2 SQIVND (reference sequence). V was trimmed by 3 bases and J by 4 bases, leaving 10 bases between them. CDR3 length equals 13 residues. The chain's CDR3 is CASSISRDYEQYF. The CDR3 DNA follows: TGTGCCAGTAGTATTTCTCGAGATTACGAGCAGTACTTC.